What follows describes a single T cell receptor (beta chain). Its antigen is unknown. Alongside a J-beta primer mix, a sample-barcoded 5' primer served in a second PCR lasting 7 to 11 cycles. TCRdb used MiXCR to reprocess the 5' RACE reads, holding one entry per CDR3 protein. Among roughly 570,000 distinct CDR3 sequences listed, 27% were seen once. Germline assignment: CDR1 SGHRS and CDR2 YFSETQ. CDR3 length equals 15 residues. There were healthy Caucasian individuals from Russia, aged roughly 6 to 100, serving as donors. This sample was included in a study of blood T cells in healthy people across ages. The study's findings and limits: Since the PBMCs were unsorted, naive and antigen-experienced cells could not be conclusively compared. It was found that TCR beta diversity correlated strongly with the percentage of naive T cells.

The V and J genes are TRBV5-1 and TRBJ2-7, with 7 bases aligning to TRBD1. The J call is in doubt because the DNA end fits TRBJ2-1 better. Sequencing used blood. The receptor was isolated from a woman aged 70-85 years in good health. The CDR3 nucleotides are TGCGCCAGCAGCTGGACAGGAGGCCCTTCCAATGAGCAGTTCTTC. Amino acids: CASSWTGGPSNEQFF.